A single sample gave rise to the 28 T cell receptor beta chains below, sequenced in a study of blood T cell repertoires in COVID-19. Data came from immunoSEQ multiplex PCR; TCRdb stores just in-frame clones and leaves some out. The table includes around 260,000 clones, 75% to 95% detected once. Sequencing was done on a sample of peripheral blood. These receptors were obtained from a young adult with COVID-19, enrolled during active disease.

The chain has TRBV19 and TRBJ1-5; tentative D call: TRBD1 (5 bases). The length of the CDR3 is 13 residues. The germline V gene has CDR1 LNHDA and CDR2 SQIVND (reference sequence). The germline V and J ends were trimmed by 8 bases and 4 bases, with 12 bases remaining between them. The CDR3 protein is CASAPSGNQPQHF. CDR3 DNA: TGTGCCAGTGCCCCCTCAGGGAATCAGCCCCAGCATTTT.

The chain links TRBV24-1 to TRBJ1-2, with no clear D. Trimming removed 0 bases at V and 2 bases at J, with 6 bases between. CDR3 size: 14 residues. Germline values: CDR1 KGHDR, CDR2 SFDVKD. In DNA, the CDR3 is TGTGCCACCAGTGATTTGGACATGAACTATGGCTACACCTTC. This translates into CATSDLDMNYGYTF.

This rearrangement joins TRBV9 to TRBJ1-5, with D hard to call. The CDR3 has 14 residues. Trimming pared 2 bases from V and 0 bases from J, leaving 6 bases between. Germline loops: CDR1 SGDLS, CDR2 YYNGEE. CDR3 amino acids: CASSVGGSNQPQHF. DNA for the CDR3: TGTGCCAGCAGCGTCGGTGGTAGCAATCAGCCCCAGCATTTT.

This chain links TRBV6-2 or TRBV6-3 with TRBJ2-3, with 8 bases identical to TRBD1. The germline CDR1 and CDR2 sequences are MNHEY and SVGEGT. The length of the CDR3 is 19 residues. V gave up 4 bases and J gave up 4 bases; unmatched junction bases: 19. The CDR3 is CASSWMDREGFFGPDTQYF. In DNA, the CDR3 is TGTGCCAGCAGTTGGATGGACAGGGAAGGTTTTTTTGGACCAGATACGCAGTATTTT.

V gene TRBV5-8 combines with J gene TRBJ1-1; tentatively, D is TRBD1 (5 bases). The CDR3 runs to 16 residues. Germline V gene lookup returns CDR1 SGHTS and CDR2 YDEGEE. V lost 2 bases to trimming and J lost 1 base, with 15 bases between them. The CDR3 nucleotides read TGTGCCAGCAGCTTCAGGGCGGGAGGGCGGAACACTGAAGCTTTCTTT. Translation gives CASSFRAGGRNTEAFF. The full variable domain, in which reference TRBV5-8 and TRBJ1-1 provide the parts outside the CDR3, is EAGVTQSPTHLIKTRGQQATLRCSPISGHTSVYWYQQALGLGLQFLLWYDEGEERNRGNFPPRFSGRQFPNYSSELNVNALELEDSALYLCASSFRAGGRNTEAFFGQGTRLTVV.

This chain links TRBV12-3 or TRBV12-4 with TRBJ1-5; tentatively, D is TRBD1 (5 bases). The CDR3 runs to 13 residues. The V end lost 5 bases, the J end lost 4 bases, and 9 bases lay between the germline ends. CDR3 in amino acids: CASSRQPNQPQHF. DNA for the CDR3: TGTGCCAGCAGTAGACAGCCTAATCAGCCCCAGCATTTT.

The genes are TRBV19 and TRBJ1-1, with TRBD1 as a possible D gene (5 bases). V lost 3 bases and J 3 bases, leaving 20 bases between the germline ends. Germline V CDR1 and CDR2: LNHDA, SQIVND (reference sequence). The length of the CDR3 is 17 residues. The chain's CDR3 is CASSIILTLTAYTEAFF. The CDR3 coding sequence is TGTGCCAGTAGTATTATCCTAACCCTGACAGCCTACACTGAAGCTTTCTTT.

The CDR3 DNA is TGTGCCAGCAGCTTGGCAGAAAGACCTGACATGAACACTGAAGCTTTCTTT. Translated, it gives CASSLAERPDMNTEAFF. The V call is TRBV5-6, the J call TRBJ1-1; D unclear. There are 17 residues in the CDR3. V was cut by 0 bases and J by 0 bases, with 15 bases left in between. Germline lookup yields CDR1 SGHDT and CDR2 YYEEEE. The variable domain in full, with the rest retrieved from reference TRBV5-6 and TRBJ1-1, is DAGVTQSPTHLIKTRGQQVTLRCSPKSGHDTVSWYQQALGQGPQFIFQYYEEEERQRGNFPDRFSGHQFPNYSSELNVNALLLGDSALYLCASSLAERPDMNTEAFFGQGTRLTVV.

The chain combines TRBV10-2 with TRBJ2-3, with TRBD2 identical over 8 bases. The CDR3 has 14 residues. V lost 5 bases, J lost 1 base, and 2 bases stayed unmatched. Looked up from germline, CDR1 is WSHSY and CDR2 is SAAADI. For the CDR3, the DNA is TGCGCCAGCAGTCCGACTAGCGGCACAGATACGCAGTATTTT. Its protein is CASSPTSGTDTQYF.

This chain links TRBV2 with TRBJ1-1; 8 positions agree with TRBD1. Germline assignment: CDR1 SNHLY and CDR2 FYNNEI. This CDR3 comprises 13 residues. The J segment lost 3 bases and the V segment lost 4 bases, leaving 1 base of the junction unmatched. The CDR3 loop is CASSGQGYTEAFF. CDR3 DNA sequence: TGTGCCAGCAGTGGACAGGGGTACACTGAAGCTTTCTTT.

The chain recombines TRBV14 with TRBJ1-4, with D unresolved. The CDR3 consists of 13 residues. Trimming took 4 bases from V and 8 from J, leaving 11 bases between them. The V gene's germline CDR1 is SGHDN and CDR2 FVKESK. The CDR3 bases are TGTGCCAGCAGCCCCGGGTCAACAGAAAAACTGTTTTTT. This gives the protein CASSPGSTEKLFF.

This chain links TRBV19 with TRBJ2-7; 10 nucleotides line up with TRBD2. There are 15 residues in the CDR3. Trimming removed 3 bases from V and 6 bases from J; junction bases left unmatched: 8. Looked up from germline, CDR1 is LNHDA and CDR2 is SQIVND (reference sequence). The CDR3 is CASSIGLAGAGEQYF. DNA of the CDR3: TGTGCCAGTAGTATCGGGCTAGCGGGAGCGGGCGAGCAGTACTTC.

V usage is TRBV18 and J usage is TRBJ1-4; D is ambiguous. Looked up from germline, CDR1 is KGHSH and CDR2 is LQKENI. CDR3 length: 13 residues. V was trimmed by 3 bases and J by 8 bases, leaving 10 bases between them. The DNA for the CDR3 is TGTGCCAGCTCACCCATCTCTAGCGAAAAACTGTTTTTT. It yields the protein CASSPISSEKLFF.

The CDR3 nucleotides read TGCAGTGATCGTGAGCAGGACAAGGTTGAGCAGTTCTTC. Translated: CSDREQDKVEQFF. The V call is TRBV29-1, the J call TRBJ2-1; D may be TRBD1 (5 bases). Looked up from germline, CDR1 is SQVTM and CDR2 is ANQGSEA. This CDR3 has 13 amino acids.

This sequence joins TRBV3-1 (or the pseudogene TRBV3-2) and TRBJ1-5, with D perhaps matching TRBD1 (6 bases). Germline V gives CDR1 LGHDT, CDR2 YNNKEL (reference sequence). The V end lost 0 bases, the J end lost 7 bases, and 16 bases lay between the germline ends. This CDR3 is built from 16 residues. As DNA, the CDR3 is TGTGCCAGCAGCCAAGATGACTCAACAGGGAACCAGCCCCAGCATTTT. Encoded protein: CASSQDDSTGNQPQHF.

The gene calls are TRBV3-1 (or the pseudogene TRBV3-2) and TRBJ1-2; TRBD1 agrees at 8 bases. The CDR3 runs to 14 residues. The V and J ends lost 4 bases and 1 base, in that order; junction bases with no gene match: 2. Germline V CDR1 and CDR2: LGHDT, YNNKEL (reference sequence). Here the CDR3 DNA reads TGTGCCAGCAGCCCTGGACAGGGTAACTATGGCTACACCTTC. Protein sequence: CASSPGQGNYGYTF.

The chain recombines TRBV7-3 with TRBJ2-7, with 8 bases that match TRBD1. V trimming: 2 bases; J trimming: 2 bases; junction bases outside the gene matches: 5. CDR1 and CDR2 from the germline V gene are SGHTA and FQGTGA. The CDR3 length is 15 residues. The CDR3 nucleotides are TGTGCCAGCAGCTTAGACGGGACAGGACCCTACGAGCAGTACTTC. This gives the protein CASSLDGTGPYEQYF.

The CDR3 here is CASSPSEAGMYEKLFF. The CDR3, as DNA: TGTGCCAGCAGCCCTAGCGAGGCGGGGATGTATGAAAAACTGTTTTTT. The gene calls are TRBV4-2 and TRBJ1-4, with D hard to call. V lost 4 bases and J lost 6, with 18 bases in between. This CDR3 contains 16 residues. CDR1 is LGHNA, CDR2 YNFKEQ, per germline.

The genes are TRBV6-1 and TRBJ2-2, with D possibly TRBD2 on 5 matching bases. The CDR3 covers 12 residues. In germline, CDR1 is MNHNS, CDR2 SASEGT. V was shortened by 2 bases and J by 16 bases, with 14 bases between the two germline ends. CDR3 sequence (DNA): TGTGCCAGCAGTGAACGGGGATACCAGCAGTTTTTT. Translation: CASSERGYQQFF.

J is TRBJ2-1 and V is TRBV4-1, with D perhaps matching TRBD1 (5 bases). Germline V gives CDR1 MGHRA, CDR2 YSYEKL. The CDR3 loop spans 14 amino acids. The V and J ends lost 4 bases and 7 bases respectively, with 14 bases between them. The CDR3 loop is CASSPVVGANEQFF. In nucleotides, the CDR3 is TGCGCCAGCAGCCCGGTAGTTGGGGCGAATGAGCAGTTCTTC.

The CDR3 DNA reads TGTGCCAGCAGTTTATGGACAGGGGGCCTGAACGAGCAGTACTTC. It codes for CASSLWTGGLNEQYF. The chain employs TRBV27 and TRBJ2-7, with TRBD1 matching 11 bases. The trim removed 1 base at V and 5 bases at J, leaving 4 bases unmatched. The CDR3 length is 15 residues. Germline V gene data show CDR1 as MNHEY and CDR2 as SMNVEV (reference sequence).

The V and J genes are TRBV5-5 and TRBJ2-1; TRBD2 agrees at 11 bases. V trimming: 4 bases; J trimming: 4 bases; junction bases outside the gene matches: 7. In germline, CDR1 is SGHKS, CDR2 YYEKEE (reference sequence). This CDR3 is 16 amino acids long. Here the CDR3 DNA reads TGTGCCAGCAGCATAAAACTAGCGGGAGCTTACAATGAGCAGTTCTTC. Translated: CASSIKLAGAYNEQFF. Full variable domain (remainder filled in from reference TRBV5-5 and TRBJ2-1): DAGVTQSPTHLIKTRGQQVTLRCSPISGHKSVSWYQQVLGQGPQFIFQYYEKEERGRGNFPDRFSARQFPNYSSELNVNALLLGDSALYLCASSIKLAGAYNEQFFGPGTRLTVL.

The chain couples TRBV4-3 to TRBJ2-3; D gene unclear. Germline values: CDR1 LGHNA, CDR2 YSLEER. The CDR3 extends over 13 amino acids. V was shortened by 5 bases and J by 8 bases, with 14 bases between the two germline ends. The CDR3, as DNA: TGCGCCAGCAGCTATGGCACGGAGAGTACGCAGTATTTT. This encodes CASSYGTESTQYF.

The CDR3 sequence is CASSRDSYGYTF. CDR3 DNA sequence: TGTGCCAGCTCACGTGATAGCTATGGCTACACCTTC. The J gene is TRBJ1-2, the V gene TRBV18, with D hard to call. CDR1 is KGHSH and CDR2 is LQKENI in the germline V gene. The CDR3 has 12 residues. V was cut by 4 bases and J by 4 bases, with 7 bases left in between.

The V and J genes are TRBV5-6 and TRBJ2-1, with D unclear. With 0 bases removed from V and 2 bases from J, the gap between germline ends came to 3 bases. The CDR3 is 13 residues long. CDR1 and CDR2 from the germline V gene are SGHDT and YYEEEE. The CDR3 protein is CASSLDTYNEQFF. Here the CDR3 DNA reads TGTGCCAGCAGCTTGGACACCTACAATGAGCAGTTCTTC.

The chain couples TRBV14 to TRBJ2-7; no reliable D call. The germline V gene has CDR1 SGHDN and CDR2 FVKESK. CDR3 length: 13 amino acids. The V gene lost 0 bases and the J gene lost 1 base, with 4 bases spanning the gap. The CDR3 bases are TGTGCCAGCAGCCAAGATCGGTCCTACGAGCAGTACTTC. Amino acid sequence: CASSQDRSYEQYF. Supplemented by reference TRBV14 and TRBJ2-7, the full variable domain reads EAGVTQFPSHSVIEKGQTVTLRCDPISGHDNLYWYRRVMGKEIKFLLHFVKESKQDESGMPNNRFLAERTGGTYSTLKVQPAELEDSGVYFCASSQDRSYEQYFGPGTRLTVT.

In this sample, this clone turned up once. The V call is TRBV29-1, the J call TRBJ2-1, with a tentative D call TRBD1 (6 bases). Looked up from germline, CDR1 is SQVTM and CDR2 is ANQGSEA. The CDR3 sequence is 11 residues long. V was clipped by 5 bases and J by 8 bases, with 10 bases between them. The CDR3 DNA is TGCAGCGTTCCAGGGGTATATGAGCAGTTCTTC. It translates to CSVPGVYEQFF.

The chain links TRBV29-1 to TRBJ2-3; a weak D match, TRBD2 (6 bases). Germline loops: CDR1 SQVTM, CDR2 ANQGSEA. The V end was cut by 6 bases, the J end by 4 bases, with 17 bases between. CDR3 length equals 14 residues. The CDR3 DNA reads TGCAGCGTACCCGAGGAGGGAGTCTCAGATACGCAGTATTTT. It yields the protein CSVPEEGVSDTQYF.